This record looks at one T cell receptor beta chain sequence and its context. The PCR made use of 60 Vbeta and 13 Jbeta primers. Profiling relied on immunoSEQ multiplex PCR, and the TCRdb table lists in-frame clones only, not all of them. Altogether 150,000 to 200,000 clones are present, around 86% being singletons, with the ten largest covering around 4.3%. The sample is drawn from a study of cytomegalovirus exposure and HLA in healthy donors. The CDR3 runs to 12 residues. The V and J ends lost 1 base and 13 bases respectively, with 8 bases between them. The V gene's germline CDR1 is SGHTA and CDR2 FQGNSA.

Sequencing was performed on PBMCs. The source is a man between 50 and 59 years old in good health and CMV-seropositive. The chain couples TRBV7-2 to TRBJ1-6; no definite D call. The CDR3 reads CASSLDADPLHF. The CDR3 nucleotides are TGTGCCAGCAGCTTAGATGCAGATCCCCTCCACTTT.